This paragraph reports one TCR beta chain. Antigen: not known. Sequencing was performed with immunoSEQ multiplex PCR; in TCRdb, only in-frame clones are kept and a portion is missing. The table includes about 130,000 clones, approximately 90% detected once. The germline V gene encodes CDR1 GTSNPN and CDR2 SVGIG (reference sequence). The CDR3 totals 14 residues. V was cut by 5 bases and J by 0 bases, with 13 bases left in between. These data belong to a study of T cell responses to AZD1222 COVID-19 vaccine. Study observations and caveats: The donors showed a predominance of white British ancestry and of females, with possible underestimation of clonal diversity.

Sequencing was performed on peripheral blood, taken on day 0 of AZD1222 vaccination. This chain links TRBV30 with TRBJ1-2; tentative D call: TRBD1 (6 bases). This sequence was found in an adult in good health. The CDR3 DNA is TGTGCCTGGGGTTCGGACAGCTCTAACTATGGCTACACCTTC. Amino acids: CAWGSDSSNYGYTF.